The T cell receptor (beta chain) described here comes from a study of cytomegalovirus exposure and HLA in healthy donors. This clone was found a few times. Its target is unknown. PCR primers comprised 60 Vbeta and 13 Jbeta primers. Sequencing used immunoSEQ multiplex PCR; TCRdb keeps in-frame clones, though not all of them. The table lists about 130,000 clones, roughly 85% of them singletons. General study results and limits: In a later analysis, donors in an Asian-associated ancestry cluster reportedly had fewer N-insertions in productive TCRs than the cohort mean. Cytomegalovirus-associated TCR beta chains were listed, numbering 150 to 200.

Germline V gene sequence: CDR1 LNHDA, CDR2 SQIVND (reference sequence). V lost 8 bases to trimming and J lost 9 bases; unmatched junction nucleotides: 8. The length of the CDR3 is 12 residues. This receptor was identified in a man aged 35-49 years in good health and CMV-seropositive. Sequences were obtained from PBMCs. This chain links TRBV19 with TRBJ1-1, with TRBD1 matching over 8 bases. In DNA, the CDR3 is TGTGCCAGTCGGGACCGGGACAGGAAAGCTTTCTTT. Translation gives CASRDRDRKAFF.